Listed here is a single T cell receptor beta chain. What it recognizes is unknown. This entry comes from a study of identical twins. Broader study findings: Rather than following the same donors, the conclusions depended on cross-sectional statistical analysis.

With template switching, a universal primer site was added, and the cDNA carried unique molecular identifiers. TCRdb reanalysed the 5' RACE reads using MiXCR and keeps one entry per CDR3 protein. The profile covers around 500,000 distinct CDR3 sequences, with 12% to 15% appearing a single time and approximately 0.52% taken by the ten largest. The length of the CDR3 is 13 residues. The V gene's germline CDR1 is SGHDT and CDR2 YYEEEE. V lost 0 bases and J 4 bases, leaving 6 bases between the germline ends. The data were also submitted as part of a second study, on yellow fever vaccine responses in identical twins. From that study: Among the twins, the vaccine T cell response reportedly seemed partly convergent and partly personalized.

The chain links TRBV5-6 to TRBJ2-3; D is ambiguous. Material: CD4+ T cells sorted from blood. The sequence was collected from a woman aged 18-30 years in good health. The CDR3 nucleotides read TGTGCCAGCAGCTTGGCCGAAGCAGATACGCAGTATTTT. Translation gives CASSLAEADTQYF.